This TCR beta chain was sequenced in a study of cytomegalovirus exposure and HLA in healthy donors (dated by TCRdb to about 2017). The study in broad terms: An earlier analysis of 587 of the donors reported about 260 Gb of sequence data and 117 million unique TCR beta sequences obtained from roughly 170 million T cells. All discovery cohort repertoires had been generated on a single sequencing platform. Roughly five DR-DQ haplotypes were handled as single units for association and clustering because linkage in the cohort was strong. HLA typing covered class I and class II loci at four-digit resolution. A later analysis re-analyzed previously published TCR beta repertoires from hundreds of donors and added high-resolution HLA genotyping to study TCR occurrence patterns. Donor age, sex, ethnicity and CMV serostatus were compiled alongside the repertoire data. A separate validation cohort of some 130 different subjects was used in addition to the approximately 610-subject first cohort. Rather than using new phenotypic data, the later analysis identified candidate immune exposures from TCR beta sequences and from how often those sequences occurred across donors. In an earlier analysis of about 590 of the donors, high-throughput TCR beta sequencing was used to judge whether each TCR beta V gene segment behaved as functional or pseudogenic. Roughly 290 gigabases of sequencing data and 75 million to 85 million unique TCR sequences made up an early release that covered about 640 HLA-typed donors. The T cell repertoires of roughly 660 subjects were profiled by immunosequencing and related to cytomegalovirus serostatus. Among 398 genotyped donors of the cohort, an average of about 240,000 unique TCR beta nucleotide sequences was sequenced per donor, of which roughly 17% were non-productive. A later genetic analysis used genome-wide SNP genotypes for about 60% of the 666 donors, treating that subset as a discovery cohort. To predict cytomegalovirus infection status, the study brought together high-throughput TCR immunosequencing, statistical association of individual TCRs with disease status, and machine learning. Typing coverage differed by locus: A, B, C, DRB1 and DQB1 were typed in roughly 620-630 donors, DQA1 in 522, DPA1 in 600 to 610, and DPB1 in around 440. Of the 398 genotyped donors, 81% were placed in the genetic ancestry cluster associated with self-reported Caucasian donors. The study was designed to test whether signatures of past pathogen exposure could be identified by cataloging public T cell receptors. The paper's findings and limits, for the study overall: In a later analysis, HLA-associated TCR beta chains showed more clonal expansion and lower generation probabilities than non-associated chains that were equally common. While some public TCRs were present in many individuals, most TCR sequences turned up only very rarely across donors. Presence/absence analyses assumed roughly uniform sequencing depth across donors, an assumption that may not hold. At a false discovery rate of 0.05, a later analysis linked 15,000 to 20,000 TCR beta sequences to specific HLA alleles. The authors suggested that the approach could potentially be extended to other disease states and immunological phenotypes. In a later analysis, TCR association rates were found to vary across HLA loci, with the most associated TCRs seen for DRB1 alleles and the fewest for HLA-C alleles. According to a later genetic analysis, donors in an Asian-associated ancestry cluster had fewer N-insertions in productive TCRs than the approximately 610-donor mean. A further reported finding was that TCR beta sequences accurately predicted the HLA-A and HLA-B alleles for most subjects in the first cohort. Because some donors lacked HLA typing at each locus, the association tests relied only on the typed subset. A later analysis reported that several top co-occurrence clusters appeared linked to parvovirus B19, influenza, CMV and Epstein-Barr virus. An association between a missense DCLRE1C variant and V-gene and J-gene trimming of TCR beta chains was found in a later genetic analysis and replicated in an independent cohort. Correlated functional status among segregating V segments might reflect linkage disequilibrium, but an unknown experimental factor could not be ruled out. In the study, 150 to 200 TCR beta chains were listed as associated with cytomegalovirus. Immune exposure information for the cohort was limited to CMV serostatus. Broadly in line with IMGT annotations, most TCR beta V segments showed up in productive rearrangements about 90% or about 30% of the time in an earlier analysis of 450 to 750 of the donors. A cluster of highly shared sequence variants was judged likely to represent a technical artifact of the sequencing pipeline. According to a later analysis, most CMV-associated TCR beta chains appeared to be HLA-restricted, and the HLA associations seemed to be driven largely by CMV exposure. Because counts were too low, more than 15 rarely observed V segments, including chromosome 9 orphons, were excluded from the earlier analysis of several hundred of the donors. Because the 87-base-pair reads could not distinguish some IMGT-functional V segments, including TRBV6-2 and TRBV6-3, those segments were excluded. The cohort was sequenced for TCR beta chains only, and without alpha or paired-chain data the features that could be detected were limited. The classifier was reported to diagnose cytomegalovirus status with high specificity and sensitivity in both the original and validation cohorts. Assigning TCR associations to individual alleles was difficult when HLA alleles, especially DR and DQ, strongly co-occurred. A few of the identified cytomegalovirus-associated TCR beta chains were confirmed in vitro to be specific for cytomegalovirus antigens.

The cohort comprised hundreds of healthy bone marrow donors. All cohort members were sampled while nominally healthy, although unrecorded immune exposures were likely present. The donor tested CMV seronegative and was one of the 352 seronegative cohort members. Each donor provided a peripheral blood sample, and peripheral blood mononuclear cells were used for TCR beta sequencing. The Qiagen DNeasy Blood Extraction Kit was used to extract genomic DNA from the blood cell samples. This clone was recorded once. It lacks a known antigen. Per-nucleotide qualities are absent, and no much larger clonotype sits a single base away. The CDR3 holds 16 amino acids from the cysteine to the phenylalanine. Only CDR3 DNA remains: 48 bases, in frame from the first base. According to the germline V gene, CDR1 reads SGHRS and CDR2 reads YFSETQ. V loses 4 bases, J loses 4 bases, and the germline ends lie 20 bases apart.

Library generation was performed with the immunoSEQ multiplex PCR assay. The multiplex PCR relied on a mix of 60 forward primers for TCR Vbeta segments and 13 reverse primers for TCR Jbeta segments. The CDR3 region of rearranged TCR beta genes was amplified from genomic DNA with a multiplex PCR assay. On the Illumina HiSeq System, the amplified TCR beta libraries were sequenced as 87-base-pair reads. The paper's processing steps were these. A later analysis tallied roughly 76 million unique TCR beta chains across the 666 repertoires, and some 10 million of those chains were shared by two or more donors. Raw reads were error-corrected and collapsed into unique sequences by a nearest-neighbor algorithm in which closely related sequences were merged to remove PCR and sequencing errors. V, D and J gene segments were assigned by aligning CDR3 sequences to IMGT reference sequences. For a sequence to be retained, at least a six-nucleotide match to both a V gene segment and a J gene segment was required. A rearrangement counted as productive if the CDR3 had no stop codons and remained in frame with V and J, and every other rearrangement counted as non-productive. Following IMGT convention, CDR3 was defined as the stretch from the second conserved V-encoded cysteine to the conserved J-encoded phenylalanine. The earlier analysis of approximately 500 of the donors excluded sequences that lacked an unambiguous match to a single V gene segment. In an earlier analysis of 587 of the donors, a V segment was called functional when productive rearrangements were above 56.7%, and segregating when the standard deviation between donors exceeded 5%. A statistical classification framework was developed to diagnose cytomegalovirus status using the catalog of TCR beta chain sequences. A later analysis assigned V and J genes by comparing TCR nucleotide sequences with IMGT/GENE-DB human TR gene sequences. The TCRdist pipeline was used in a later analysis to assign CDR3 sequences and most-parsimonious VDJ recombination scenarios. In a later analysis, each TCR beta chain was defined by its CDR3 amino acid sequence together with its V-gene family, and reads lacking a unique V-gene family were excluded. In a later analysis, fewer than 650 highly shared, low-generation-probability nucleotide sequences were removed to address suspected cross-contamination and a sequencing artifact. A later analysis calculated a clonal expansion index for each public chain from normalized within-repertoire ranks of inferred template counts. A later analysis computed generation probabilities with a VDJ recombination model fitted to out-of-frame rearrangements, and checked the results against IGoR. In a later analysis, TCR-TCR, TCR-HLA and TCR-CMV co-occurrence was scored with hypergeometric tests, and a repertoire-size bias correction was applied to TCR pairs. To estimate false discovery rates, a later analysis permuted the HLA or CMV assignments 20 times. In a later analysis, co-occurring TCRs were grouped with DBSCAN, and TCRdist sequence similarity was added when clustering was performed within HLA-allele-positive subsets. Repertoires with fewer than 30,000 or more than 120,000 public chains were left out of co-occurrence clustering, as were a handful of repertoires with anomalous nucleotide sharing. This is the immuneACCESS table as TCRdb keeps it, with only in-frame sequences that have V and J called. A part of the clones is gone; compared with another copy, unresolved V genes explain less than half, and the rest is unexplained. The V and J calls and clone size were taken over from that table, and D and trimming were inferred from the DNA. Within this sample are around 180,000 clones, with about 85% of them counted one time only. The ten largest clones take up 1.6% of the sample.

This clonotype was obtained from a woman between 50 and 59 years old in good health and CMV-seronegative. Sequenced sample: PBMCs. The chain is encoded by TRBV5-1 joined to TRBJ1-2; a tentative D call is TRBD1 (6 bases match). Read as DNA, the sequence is TGCGCCAGCAGCCCATGGACAGCCGACATCATCTATGGCTACACCTTC. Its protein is CASSPWTADIIYGYTF.